The sequence of this TCR beta chain was determined in a study of T cell therapy after organ transplantation. Study context: Patients received up to 6 T cell doses every 2 weeks.

Study-wide points: Low CD8+ T cell yield possibly reduced coverage, hiding nonresponder expansions. Lower pretherapy CD8 clonality went with larger post-therapy fold change.

Sequenced by immunoSEQ multiplex PCR; TCRdb stores in-frame clones only, minus some. The sample has about 50,000 clones; 94% are singletons. In its sample, this clone was seen once. Its antigen is still unknown. This CDR3 has 16 amino acids. CDR1 is LNHDA and CDR2 is SQIVND in the germline V gene (reference sequence). Trimming cost V 7 bases and J 5 bases, with 23 bases left between them. The gene calls are TRBV19 and TRBJ1-2; D may be TRBD1 (5 bases). Material: CD8+ T cells from blood, obtained before autologous CMV-specific T cell therapy. The sequence was collected from a human patient who had received a solid organ transplant and had CMV disease. The DNA for the CDR3 is TGTGCCAGTACCTCCCTGGGGGTAGGAGAATTTTATGGCTACACCTTC. Translating it yields CASTSLGVGEFYGYTF.